This T cell receptor (beta chain) was identified in a study of T-cell reconstitution after alpha-beta-depleted transplantation in children. Regarding the study as a whole: Counts and diversity of T cells one year after transplant came mostly from newly produced T cells. In patients about two months after transplant, alpha-beta T cells reportedly arose from several hundred expanded graft clones.

A note on this clonotype: The antigen is undetermined.

Trimming shortened V by 10 bases and J by 3 bases, and 13 bases separated the two germline ends. CDR1 and CDR2 from the germline V gene are MDHEN and SYDVKM. The CDR3 is 13 residues long. As it was prepared, the TCRbeta library received unique molecular identifiers. TCRdb called the PCR reads again in MiXCR, with one record for every CDR3 protein. The sample has about 640,000 distinct CDR3 sequences, over 10% seen once. The V and J genes are TRBV28 and TRBJ1-5; no clear D. This receptor was taken from a male patient younger than 18 who had a stem cell transplant for acute myeloid leukemia, so the T cells may come from the graft donor. Specimen: PBMCs, mostly from graft donor cells, collected 360 days after TCRalphabeta/CD19-depleted stem cell transplant. CDR3 amino acids: CATRSFNNQPQHF. CDR3 bases: TGTGCCACTCGGTCTTTTAACAATCAGCCCCAGCATTTT.